The 16 T cell receptor beta chains given below trace back to one sample, sequenced in a study of STAT3 mutations in large granular lymphocyte leukemia. Study results and limitations: In T-cell large granular lymphocyte leukemia, about half of patients showed multiple immunodominant subclonotypes.

Their antigens remain unidentified. Assay used: immunoSEQ multiplex PCR; TCRdb lists only in-frame clones, some missing. The top ten clones hold about half of a sample with about 7,800 clones, 91% of them seen once. Sequencing was done on a sample of peripheral blood mononuclear cells. Receptors were obtained from a middle-aged man with T-cell large granular lymphocyte leukemia. Some clones in this sample may be carry-over from other donors' samples.

The chain uses TRBV5-6 and TRBJ1-1; D gene ambiguous. Trimming stripped 4 bases from V and 0 bases from J, with 10 bases between. There are 14 residues in the CDR3. The germline V gene encodes CDR1 SGHDT and CDR2 YYEEEE. The CDR3 nucleotides read TGTGCCAGCAGCCCTGTGGGGATGAACACTGAAGCTTTCTTT. Translation gives CASSPVGMNTEAFF.

This clone showed up just once. Written as DNA, the CDR3 is TGTGCCAGTAGTATAAAGGCGGGTGGCTCCTACAATGAGCAGTTCTTC. Amino acid sequence: CASSIKAGGSYNEQFF. The gene calls are TRBV19 and TRBJ2-1, with D possibly being TRBD2 (5 bases). Trimming took 2 bases from V and 0 from J, leaving 11 bases between them. The CDR3 runs 16 residues. The germline CDR1 and CDR2 sequences are LNHDA and SQIVND (reference sequence).

The chain recombines TRBV14 with TRBJ2-4; the D gene could be TRBD1 or TRBD2 (7 bases each). The CDR3 extends over 17 amino acids. Germline loops: CDR1 SGHDN, CDR2 FVKESK. Trimming removed 0 bases at V and 4 bases at J, with 16 bases between. The CDR3 nucleotides read TGTGCCAGCAGCCAAGATTGGGGGAGGGGGCGGAAAAACATTCAGTACTTC. Its protein is CASSQDWGRGRKNIQYF.

This chain links TRBV10-3 with TRBJ2-1; 12 nucleotides line up with TRBD2. V dropped 4 bases and J dropped 7; count of bases not matched to a gene: 5. This CDR3 is 15 amino acids long. Germline CDR1 reads ENHRY; CDR2 reads SYGVKD. Here the CDR3 reads CAISGKTSGGNEQFF. The CDR3 coding sequence is TGTGCCATCAGTGGGAAGACTAGCGGGGGAAATGAGCAGTTCTTC.

The genes are TRBV4-2 and TRBJ1-1; D unresolved. This CDR3 is 12 amino acids long. Trimming stripped 6 bases from V and 3 bases from J, with 8 bases between. Germline lookup yields CDR1 LGHNA and CDR2 YNFKEQ. CDR3 nucleotide sequence: TGTGCCAGCAGTACCGGTGACACTGAAGCTTTCTTT. Protein: CASSTGDTEAFF.

This chain joins TRBV7-9 and TRBJ2-5, with 11 bases aligning to TRBD1. The trim removed 5 bases at V and 2 bases at J, leaving 4 bases unmatched. The CDR3 has 15 residues. Germline values: CDR1 SEHNR, CDR2 FQNEAQ (reference sequence). DNA of the CDR3: TGTGCCAGCAGCCCGGGGACAGGGGGGCAAGAGACCCAGTACTTC. It encodes CASSPGTGGQETQYF.

The V call is TRBV9, the J call TRBJ2-5, with 8 bases identical to TRBD2. CDR3 length equals 15 residues. Per the germline V gene, CDR1 is SGDLS and CDR2 is YYNGEE. The V segment lost 0 bases and the J segment 5 bases; nucleotides outside the gene matches: 6. CDR3 residues: CASSVAPSGGETQYF. The CDR3 bases are TGTGCCAGCAGCGTAGCCCCGTCGGGGGGGGAGACCCAGTACTTC.

This sequence joins TRBV5-1 and TRBJ2-7; D is perhaps TRBD1 (6 bases). Germline values: CDR1 SGHRS, CDR2 YFSETQ. Trimming took off 3 bases at V and 0 bases at J, with 13 bases between the two ends. This CDR3 is built from 15 residues. This chain's CDR3 is CASSSQGQSSYEQYF. CDR3 nucleotides: TGCGCCAGCAGCTCCCAGGGGCAGAGCTCCTACGAGCAGTACTTC.

The gene calls are TRBV10-2 and TRBJ2-3, with 8 bases lining up with TRBD2. The CDR3 is made up of 16 amino acids. V shed 2 bases and J 1 base; nucleotides not matched to a gene: 5. CDR1 is WSHSY, CDR2 SAAADI, per germline. The CDR3 here is CASSEIGRGGTDTQYF. The DNA for the CDR3 is TGCGCCAGCAGTGAGATTGGGCGGGGGGGCACAGATACGCAGTATTTT.

The chain is built from TRBV30 and TRBJ2-3; 8 positions match TRBD1. CDR3 length equals 19 residues. Germline trimming cut 2 bases from V and 0 bases from J; bases unmatched to any gene: 16. Germline assignment: CDR1 GTSNPN and CDR2 SVGIG (reference sequence). CDR3 nucleotide sequence: TGTGCCTGGAGTACACGACAGGGGCCCTCCGCGTATAGCACAGATACGCAGTATTTT. Protein sequence: CAWSTRQGPSAYSTDTQYF.

V is TRBV5-1 and J is TRBJ1-3, with D maybe TRBD1 (5 bases). The V end lost 0 bases, the J end lost 0 bases, and 16 bases lay between the germline ends. The CDR3 consists of 18 residues. In germline, CDR1 is SGHRS, CDR2 YFSETQ. The CDR3 region has the DNA TGCGCCAGCAGCTTGGATCCAGCGGGGCTCTCCTCTGGAAACACCATATATTTT. Encoded protein: CASSLDPAGLSSGNTIYF.

The chain combines TRBV4-3 with TRBJ2-7, with 10 nucleotides matching TRBD2. V dropped 0 bases and J dropped 3; count of bases not matched to a gene: 5. The CDR3 has 16 amino acids. Germline CDR1 LGHNA, CDR2 YSLEER. In DNA form, the CDR3 reads TGCGCCAGCAGCCAAGATCTGGCTAGCGGGAGCTACGAGCAGTACTTC. Its translation is CASSQDLASGSYEQYF.

In nucleotides, the CDR3 is TGTGCCAGCAGTTTCGAAGGTAGCTCAGATACGCAGTATTTT. This sequence encodes CASSFEGSSDTQYF. The chain links TRBV28 to TRBJ2-3, with D unclear. Germline CDR1 reads MDHEN; CDR2 reads SYDVKM. V gave up 3 bases and J gave up 4 bases, with 11 bases separating them. The CDR3 has 14 amino acids.

The rearrangement links TRBV27 to TRBJ1-1; D call uncertain. Germline V gives CDR1 MNHEY, CDR2 SMNVEV (reference sequence). Deletions cut 5 bases from V and 10 bases from J, with 20 bases between. This CDR3 is built from 14 residues. The CDR3 reads CASSPRRASRIAFF. CDR3 DNA: TGTGCCAGCAGTCCTCGTAGGGCCTCGAGGATAGCTTTCTTT.

This clone was detected only once. The chain has TRBV5-1 and TRBJ2-7; D unresolved. With 0 bases removed from V and 6 bases from J, the gap between germline ends came to 10 bases. Germline V CDR1 and CDR2: SGHRS, YFSETQ. The CDR3 contains 13 residues. The CDR3 nucleotides are TGCGCCAGCAGCTTGGCCGTCGGGCGCGAGCAGTACTTC. The encoded protein is CASSLAVGREQYF.

The CDR3 sequence is CASSLGGAGYYEQYF. Here the CDR3 DNA reads TGTGCCAGCAGCTTAGGCGGAGCGGGATACTACGAGCAGTACTTC. This rearrangement joins TRBV7-6 to TRBJ2-7, with 7 bases fitting TRBD2. The germline V gene has CDR1 SGHVS and CDR2 FNYEAQ. The junction had 6 bases not matched to a gene; V was cut back by 1 base and J by 3 bases. The CDR3 runs to 15 residues.